This T cell receptor beta chain was recorded in a study of blood T cell repertoires in COVID-19. Background on the study: Collection of acute and convalescent COVID-19 samples took place in the United States, Italy and Spain. Sources were T cells, B-cell-depleted T cells, or PBMCs; the material itself was cDNA or gDNA.

The CDR3 length is 15 residues. V was shortened by 1 base and J by 6 bases, with 12 bases between the two germline ends. Germline CDR1 and CDR2: LGHNA and YNFKEQ. As handled by the study authors: Reference gene primer amplification gave nucleated cell count estimates. Profiling relied on immunoSEQ multiplex PCR, and the TCRdb table lists in-frame clones only, not all of them. The DNA gave D and trimming, while V, J and clone size come from that table. The sample has more than 20,000 clones, 85% to 90% seen once. The sequence derives from a human donor with active COVID-19. The donor label of this sample is uncertain. The chain carries TRBV4-2 and TRBJ1-4; no reliable D call. The sequenced material came from peripheral blood. The CDR3 region has the DNA TGTGCCAGCAGCCAAGTTCAGGCTCTCGATGAAAAACTGTTTTTT. Residues: CASSQVQALDEKLFF.